The 5 T cell receptor beta chains below all came from one sample that was sequenced in a study of blood T cell repertoires in COVID-19. Measured with immunoSEQ multiplex PCR; TCRdb has only the in-frame clones, and not every one. The sample holds 130,000 or so clones, 60% to 80% seen once. Sequenced sample: peripheral blood. The source of these receptors is a woman aged 70-85 years with acute or convalescent COVID-19.

The rearrangement uses TRBV19 and TRBJ2-2, with D perhaps TRBD2 (5 bases). Germline V CDR1 and CDR2: LNHDA, SQIVND (reference sequence). CDR3 length equals 17 residues. Trimming removed 4 bases from V and 0 bases from J, with 15 bases in between. The CDR3 region is CASSTSSASANTGELFF. The CDR3 bases are TGTGCCAGTAGTACTAGCAGTGCAAGCGCGAACACCGGGGAGCTGTTTTTT.

As regards this clone: This may come from a read error, since a much larger clone is one base off. Here the CDR3 reads CASSPTGGNQPQHF. CDR3 DNA: TGTGCCAGCAGTCCGACAGGGGGCAATCAGCCCCAGCATTTT. This chain joins TRBV2 and TRBJ1-5; 8 bases match TRBD1. CDR3 length equals 14 residues. Germline V gene lookup returns CDR1 SNHLY and CDR2 FYNNEI. Germline trimming cut 5 bases from V and 2 bases from J; bases unmatched to any gene: 2.

The genes are TRBV7-2 and TRBJ1-3, with a possible D match to TRBD1 (5 bases). V was pared by 4 bases and J by 0 bases, with 13 bases between. The CDR3 runs 16 residues. CDR1 is SGHTA and CDR2 is FQGNSA in the germline V gene. CDR3 bases: TGTGCCAGCAGCTCAAGACAGCTCGTCTCTGGAAACACCATATATTTT. Its protein product is CASSSRQLVSGNTIYF.

This chain's CDR3 is CASSFSPDEKLFF. Written as DNA, the CDR3 is TGTGCCAGCAGCTTTTCTCCGGATGAAAAACTGTTTTTT. The chain uses TRBV5-6 and TRBJ1-4; D ambiguous. The germline V gene encodes CDR1 SGHDT and CDR2 YYEEEE. V lost 2 bases to trimming and J lost 6 bases, with 8 bases between them. This CDR3 spans 13 amino acids.

The chain carries TRBV7-3 and TRBJ2-7; D unresolved. Germline V gives CDR1 SGHTA, CDR2 FQGTGA. The CDR3 consists of 13 residues. Trimming pared 2 bases from V and 5 bases from J, leaving 10 bases between. Here the CDR3 reads CASSLSGFDEQYF. Here the CDR3 DNA reads TGTGCCAGCAGCTTATCCGGGTTCGACGAGCAGTACTTC.